This T cell receptor (beta chain) was captured by sequencing in a study of cytomegalovirus exposure and HLA in healthy donors. Findings and caveats of the study: The classifier was said to identify cytomegalovirus status with high specificity and sensitivity. Evidence from a later analysis indicated that most CMV-associated TCR beta chains looked HLA-restricted. Cytomegalovirus association was listed for approximately 150 TCR beta chains.

Healthy bone marrow donors made up the cohort. To note about this clone: Its antigen is undetermined.

The study ran its PCR with 60 Vbeta and 13 Jbeta primers. Only in-frame clones appear in the TCRdb table, and some are missing; sequencing was by immunoSEQ multiplex PCR. This table has about 150,000 clones, approximately 91% appearing once. CDR3 length equals 14 residues. CDR1 is SGHRS and CDR2 is YFSETQ in the germline V gene. Trimming removed 4 bases from V and 3 bases from J, with 13 bases in between. V gene TRBV5-1 combines with J gene TRBJ1-1, with D possibly matching TRBD1 (6 bases). The origin of this receptor is a middle-aged woman in good health and CMV-seronegative. Sequenced input: PBMCs. The CDR3 loop is CASSLGGADTEAFF. Here the CDR3 DNA reads TGCGCCAGCAGCCTGGGGGGCGCGGACACTGAAGCTTTCTTT.